This T cell receptor (beta chain) was found in a study of blood T cell repertoires in COVID-19. V shed 2 bases and J 9 bases; nucleotides not matched to a gene: 10. There are 15 residues in the CDR3. The germline V gene encodes CDR1 KGHDR and CDR2 SFDVKD. The repertoire was sequenced with immunoSEQ multiplex PCR; TCRdb's copy has only in-frame clones and lacks some. The sample holds about 140,000 clones, under 90% seen once. A single count supports this clone. This chain connects TRBV24-1 to TRBJ2-7; 9 nucleotides align to TRBD1. Sequenced material: peripheral blood. The sequence derives from a woman aged 60-70 years with active or convalescent COVID-19. The CDR3 DNA is TGTGCCACCAGTGATTACACAGGGGGCCAGCTCAGGCAGTACTTC. Translated, it gives CATSDYTGGQLRQYF.